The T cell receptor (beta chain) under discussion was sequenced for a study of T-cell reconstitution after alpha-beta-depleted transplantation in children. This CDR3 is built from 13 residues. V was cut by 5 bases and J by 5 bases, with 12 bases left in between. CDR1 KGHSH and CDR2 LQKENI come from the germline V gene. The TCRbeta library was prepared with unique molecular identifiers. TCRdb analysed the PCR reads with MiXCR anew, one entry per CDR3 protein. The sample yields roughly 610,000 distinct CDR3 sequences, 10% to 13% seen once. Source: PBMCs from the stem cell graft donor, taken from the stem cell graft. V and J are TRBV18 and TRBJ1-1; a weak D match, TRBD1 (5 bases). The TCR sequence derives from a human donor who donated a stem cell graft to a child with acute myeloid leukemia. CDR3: CASSTGLVTEAFF. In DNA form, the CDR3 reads TGTGCCAGCTCAACAGGCTTGGTTACTGAAGCTTTCTTT.